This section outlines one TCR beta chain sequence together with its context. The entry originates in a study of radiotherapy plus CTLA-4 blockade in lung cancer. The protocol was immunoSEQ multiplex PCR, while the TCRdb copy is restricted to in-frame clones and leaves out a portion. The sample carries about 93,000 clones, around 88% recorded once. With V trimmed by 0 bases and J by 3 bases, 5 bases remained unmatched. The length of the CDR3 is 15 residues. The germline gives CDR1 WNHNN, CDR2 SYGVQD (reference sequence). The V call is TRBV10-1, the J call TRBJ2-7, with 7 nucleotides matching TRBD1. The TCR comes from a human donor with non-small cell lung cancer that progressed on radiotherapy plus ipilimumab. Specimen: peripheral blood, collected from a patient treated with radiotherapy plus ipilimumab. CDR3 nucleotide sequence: TGCGCCAGCAGTGAGTCAGGGGGCCGTTTCTACGAGCAGTACTTC. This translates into CASSESGGRFYEQYF.